This entry concerns a single TCR beta chain. Its specificity is unknown. The sample originates from a study of cytomegalovirus exposure and HLA in healthy donors. Findings and limits, study-wide: Investigators reported under 200 TCR beta chains as tied to cytomegalovirus. Most observed TCR sequences were rare, whereas some public TCRs were detected in many donors. Three CMV-associated chains were confirmed in vitro to be specific for CMV antigens.

Between the trimmed V and J ends, which lost 5 bases and 4 bases, there was a span of 15 bases. The CDR3 is made up of 14 amino acids. Germline-derived CDR1 and CDR2 are SQVTM and ANQGSEA. Using immunoSEQ multiplex PCR, the repertoire was profiled, and TCRdb retains in-frame clones only, with some absent. This sample has over 110,000 clones, with approximately 84% found just once. Material: PBMCs. The chain carries TRBV29-1 and TRBJ2-1; maybe TRBD2 (7 bases). The TCR comes from a young woman in good health and CMV-seronegative. The CDR3, as DNA: TGCAGCGTTCTCGGGGGGCCTGGGTACAATGAGCAGTTCTTC. As protein: CSVLGGPGYNEQFF.